These 30 T cell receptor beta chains were all obtained from the same sample, sequenced in a study of blood T cell repertoires in COVID-19. TCRdb's copy holds only in-frame clones and misses some; the assay was immunoSEQ multiplex PCR. This sample has 90,000 to 130,000 clones, with more than 70% found just once. Sequencing was done on a sample of peripheral blood. These receptors originate from a woman in her 50s with acute or convalescent COVID-19.

In this sample, this clone turned up once. The rearrangement links TRBV5-1 to TRBJ2-3; maybe TRBD2 (6 bases). V was trimmed by 6 bases and J by 0 bases, leaving 17 bases between them. There are 16 residues in the CDR3. Germline CDR1 reads SGHRS; CDR2 reads YFSETQ. Written as DNA, the CDR3 is TGCGCCAGCAAGGGACTTTCGGGGACTAGCACAGATACGCAGTATTTT. It yields the protein CASKGLSGTSTDTQYF.

The chain combines TRBV7-6 with TRBJ2-7; no clear D gene. Trimming removed 1 base from V and 4 bases from J, with 17 bases in between. CDR3 size: 16 residues. Germline CDR1 and CDR2: SGHVS and FNYEAQ. DNA for the CDR3: TGTGCCAGCAGCTTAGTCGTTGGGCCACCCTCGTACGAGCAGTACTTC. This encodes CASSLVVGPPSYEQYF.

This chain uses TRBV7-9 with TRBJ1-5; tentatively, D is TRBD1 (5 bases). This CDR3 contains 14 residues. V gave up 5 bases and J gave up 3 bases, with 11 bases separating them. In germline, CDR1 is SEHNR, CDR2 FQNEAQ (reference sequence). The CDR3 reads CASSPDSYNQPQHF. DNA for the CDR3: TGTGCCAGCAGCCCCGACAGTTACAATCAGCCCCAGCATTTT.

This sequence joins TRBV7-9 and TRBJ2-7, with 9 bases fitting TRBD2. The germline V gene encodes CDR1 SEHNR and CDR2 FQNEAQ (reference sequence). Trimming took 4 bases from V and 0 from J; bases not matched to a gene: 7. The CDR3 runs to 16 residues. The CDR3 is CASSSLAGSSSYEQYF. The CDR3 coding sequence is TGTGCCAGCAGCTCACTAGCGGGCAGTAGCTCCTACGAGCAGTACTTC.

The chain couples TRBV12-3 or TRBV12-4 to TRBJ2-1; possible D gene TRBD2, 6 bases. Trimming cost V 3 bases and J 9 bases, with 12 bases left between them. The CDR3 is 13 residues long. The CDR3 DNA sequence: TGTGCCAGCAGTTTGGGGCCCGGGGGTGAGCAGTTCTTC. Translation: CASSLGPGGEQFF.

This clone was recorded only once. This rearrangement joins TRBV7-2 to TRBJ2-7; tentatively, D is TRBD1 (5 bases). Trimming removed 0 bases from V and 6 bases from J, with 15 bases in between. This CDR3 comprises 15 residues. Germline V gene lookup returns CDR1 SGHTA and CDR2 FQGNSA. The CDR3 reads CASSLAVGQGSEQYF. CDR3 bases: TGTGCCAGCAGCTTAGCGGTAGGGCAGGGAAGCGAGCAGTACTTC.

This clone was recorded once. This chain connects TRBV6-5 to TRBJ1-6; weak D call: TRBD1 (6 bases). The CDR3 runs 14 residues. Germline V gene data show CDR1 as MNHEY and CDR2 as SVGAGI. V lost 7 bases and J 7 bases, leaving 14 bases between the germline ends. CDR3 nucleotides: TGTGCCAGCACAAAGGGGGGGGCGAATTCACCCCTCCACTTT. Translation: CASTKGGANSPLHF.

The chain has TRBV5-6 and TRBJ2-6, with TRBD1 as a possible D gene (6 bases). Germline CDR1 and CDR2: SGHDT and YYEEEE. V lost 2 bases to trimming and J lost 2 bases, with 14 bases between them. The CDR3 contains 17 residues. The CDR3 sequence: CASSLSGVRPGANVLTF. For the CDR3, the DNA is TGTGCCAGCAGCTTATCAGGGGTCCGCCCTGGGGCCAACGTCCTGACTTTC.

The chain combines TRBV11-3 with TRBJ2-1; possible D gene TRBD1, 5 bases. CDR1 SGHNT and CDR2 YENEEA come from the germline V gene. The V end lost 3 bases, the J end lost 6 bases, and 12 bases lay between the germline ends. This CDR3 is 14 amino acids long. This CDR3 reads CASSFGQSLNEQFF. Written as DNA, the CDR3 is TGTGCCAGCAGCTTCGGACAATCCCTCAATGAGCAGTTCTTC. Looking up the rest from reference TRBV11-3 and TRBJ2-1 gives the full variable domain: EAGVVQSPRYKIIEKKQPVAFWCNPISGHNTLYWYLQNLGQGPELLIRYENEEAVDDSQLPKDRFSAERLKGVDSTLKIQPAELGDSAVYLCASSFGQSLNEQFFGPGTRLTVL.

This chain uses TRBV29-1 with TRBJ2-2, with D possibly being TRBD2 (5 bases). CDR1 is SQVTM and CDR2 is ANQGSEA in the germline V gene. The length of the CDR3 is 15 residues. V was shortened by 4 bases and J by 3 bases, with 15 bases between the two germline ends. The chain's CDR3 is CSVAPPGEDTGELFF. DNA for the CDR3: TGCAGCGTTGCCCCCCCCGGGGAAGACACCGGGGAGCTGTTTTTT.

CDR3 protein: CASSIGQGYNSPLHF. For the CDR3, the DNA is TGTGCCAGTAGTATCGGACAGGGGTATAATTCACCCCTCCACTTT. V usage is TRBV19 and J usage is TRBJ1-6; 9 bases match TRBD1. V lost 3 bases to trimming and J lost 4 bases; unmatched junction nucleotides: 1. Germline CDR1 is LNHDA and CDR2 is SQIVND (reference sequence). The CDR3 runs 15 residues.

This chain uses TRBV2 with TRBJ2-3, with a tentative D call TRBD1 (6 bases). The CDR3 spans 18 residues. CDR1 and CDR2 from the germline V gene are SNHLY and FYNNEI. The V and J ends lost 5 bases and 2 bases respectively, with 23 bases between them. This CDR3 reads CASSNPLSGQSITDTQYF. The CDR3 region has the DNA TGTGCCAGCAGTAACCCCTTGTCTGGACAGAGTATCACAGATACGCAGTATTTT.

The rearrangement links TRBV11-2 to TRBJ2-5, with D uncertain. CDR1 and CDR2 from the germline V gene are SGHAT and FQNNGV. Trimming pared 1 base from V and 9 bases from J, leaving 6 bases between. The CDR3 has 11 residues. The CDR3: CASSLGRAQYF. CDR3 sequence (DNA): TGTGCCAGCAGCTTAGGGAGAGCCCAGTACTTC.

This rearrangement joins TRBV24-1 to TRBJ2-3, with 8 bases fitting TRBD2. Looked up from germline, CDR1 is KGHDR and CDR2 is SFDVKD. Trimming took 4 bases from V and 1 from J; bases not matched to a gene: 15. The CDR3 totals 19 residues. The CDR3 DNA follows: TGTGCCACCAGTGACCCCGTTGTCAAAAGCGGGGGTGGCACAGATACGCAGTATTTT. This translates into CATSDPVVKSGGGTDTQYF.

The chain couples TRBV9 to TRBJ1-1; 7 positions match TRBD1. After removal of 1 base from V and 4 bases from J, the junction contained 7 bases not matched to a gene. The V gene's germline CDR1 is SGDLS and CDR2 YYNGEE. The CDR3 is 15 residues long. The CDR3, as DNA: TGTGCCAGCAGCGTACTAGGGGGCGGAGGCACTGAAGCTTTCTTT. This sequence encodes CASSVLGGGGTEAFF.

The gene calls are TRBV11-2 and TRBJ2-7, with 14 bases aligning to TRBD2. This CDR3 spans 16 amino acids. In germline, CDR1 is SGHAT, CDR2 FQNNGV. Trimming took 4 bases from V and 4 from J; bases not matched to a gene: 6. The CDR3 region is CASSSAGTSGSYEQYF. The CDR3 DNA is TGTGCCAGCAGCTCCGCCGGGACTAGCGGGAGTTACGAGCAGTACTTC.

The chain has TRBV14 and TRBJ2-1; 7 bases are a match to TRBD1. Germline loops: CDR1 SGHDN, CDR2 FVKESK. V gave up 6 bases and J gave up 9 bases; unmatched junction bases: 8. The CDR3 extends over 13 amino acids. The CDR3 DNA reads TGTGCCAGCAGGCAGCAGGGGGTGATTGAGCAGTTCTTC. Its protein is CASRQQGVIEQFF.

This clone was detected once. The rearrangement joins TRBV10-3 to TRBJ1-2; D is ambiguous. The CDR3 sequence is 12 residues long. Germline V gene lookup returns CDR1 ENHRY and CDR2 SYGVKD. Trimming shortened V by 8 bases and J by 3 bases, and 10 bases separated the two germline ends. CDR3 nucleotides: TGTGCCATCGAGGGATTGGACTATGGCTACACCTTC. Translating it yields CAIEGLDYGYTF.

V gene TRBV28 combines with J gene TRBJ2-7, with D maybe TRBD2 (5 bases). Germline CDR1 reads MDHEN; CDR2 reads SYDVKM. The CDR3 contains 14 residues. The V gene lost 3 bases and the J gene lost 0 bases, with 9 bases spanning the gap. Here the CDR3 DNA reads TGTGCCAGCAGTTTGCCGGGGATCTCCTACGAGCAGTACTTC. Encoded protein: CASSLPGISYEQYF.

CDR3 bases: TGCGCCAGCAGCCCTGGACAGTCTTGGGAAAAACTGTTTTTT. Its translation is CASSPGQSWEKLFF. The chain joins TRBV5-1 to TRBJ1-4; tentatively, D is TRBD1 (6 bases). Germline-derived CDR1 and CDR2 are SGHRS and YFSETQ. The CDR3 contains 14 residues. Trimming took 4 bases from V and 8 from J, leaving 15 bases between them.

The chain links TRBV19 to TRBJ2-7; 9 positions agree with TRBD2. The length of the CDR3 is 19 residues. Germline V lookup: CDR1 LNHDA, CDR2 SQIVND (reference sequence). V shed 0 bases, J shed 2 bases, and the junction held 14 bases outside the gene matches. CDR3 DNA sequence: TGTGCCAGTAGTATAGACGGTGGGAGCGGGAGGCCCAATACCTACGAGCAGTACTTC. Translating gives CASSIDGGSGRPNTYEQYF.

The chain uses TRBV2 and TRBJ2-1; 8 nucleotides line up with TRBD1. V trimming: 4 bases; J trimming: 11 bases; junction bases outside the gene matches: 4. The CDR3 totals 12 residues. From germline, CDR1 is SNHLY and CDR2 FYNNEI. The CDR3 sequence: CASSVRDRQQFF. The DNA for the CDR3 is TGTGCCAGCAGTGTACGGGACAGGCAGCAGTTCTTC.

The chain has TRBV5-4 and TRBJ1-2; no firm D call. V lost 2 bases, J lost 0 bases, and 11 bases lay in between. Germline CDR1 reads SGHNT; CDR2 reads YYREEE (reference sequence). The CDR3 spans 15 residues. DNA for the CDR3: TGTGCCAGCAGCTTTGCGGGGAGGGCTAACTATGGCTACACCTTC. Translation: CASSFAGRANYGYTF.

V gene TRBV18 combines with J gene TRBJ1-4; perhaps TRBD1 as D (5 bases). CDR1 and CDR2 from the germline V gene are KGHSH and LQKENI. Trimming stripped 0 bases from V and 8 bases from J, with 16 bases between. The CDR3 length is 16 residues. CDR3 bases: TGTGCCAGCTCACCACCGTCCGCCAGGGTGGGCGAAAAACTGTTTTTT. It codes for CASSPPSARVGEKLFF.

The chain carries TRBV5-1 and TRBJ2-3, with D possibly matching TRBD1 (5 bases). Germline V gene data show CDR1 as SGHRS and CDR2 as YFSETQ. This CDR3 region has 16 residues. Between the trimmed V and J ends, which lost 1 base and 2 bases, there was a span of 14 bases. For the CDR3, the DNA is TGCGCCAGCAGCTTGCGAGACAGCCCCTTCACAGATACGCAGTATTTT. Protein: CASSLRDSPFTDTQYF.

The rearrangement joins TRBV28 to TRBJ2-3, with TRBD2 matching 10 bases. The CDR3 extends over 16 amino acids. Germline values: CDR1 MDHEN, CDR2 SYDVKM. V gave up 5 bases and J gave up 2 bases; unmatched junction bases: 7. CDR3 region: CASSTRTSGVTDTQYF. The DNA for the CDR3 is TGTGCCAGCAGTACCCGGACTAGCGGAGTCACAGATACGCAGTATTTT.

This clone was detected a few times. The V and J genes are TRBV3-1 (or the pseudogene TRBV3-2) and TRBJ2-1; 8 nucleotides align to TRBD1. The CDR3 totals 17 residues. Germline loops: CDR1 LGHDT, CDR2 YNNKEL (reference sequence). With V trimmed by 1 base and J by 9 bases, 14 bases remained unmatched. CDR3 amino acids: CASSQAPSTGVGGEQFF. The CDR3 nucleotides read TGTGCCAGCAGCCAAGCCCCCTCGACAGGGGTAGGGGGTGAGCAGTTCTTC.

The J gene is TRBJ2-3, the V gene TRBV18, with D unresolved. In germline, CDR1 is KGHSH, CDR2 LQKENI. Trimming shortened V by 2 bases and J by 0 bases, and 6 bases separated the two germline ends. This CDR3 spans 14 amino acids. The CDR3 nucleotides are TGTGCCAGCTCACCAATAGAGAGCACAGATACGCAGTATTTT. Protein sequence: CASSPIESTDTQYF.

CDR3 protein: CASSQRLAGTYEQYF. CDR3 nucleotides: TGTGCCAGCAGCCAACGACTAGCGGGCACCTACGAGCAGTACTTC. The rearrangement links TRBV28 to TRBJ2-7; 10 bases are shared with TRBD2. With 6 bases clipped from V and 2 bases from J, the junction kept 7 bases outside the gene matches. CDR3 length equals 15 residues. CDR1 is MDHEN and CDR2 is SYDVKM in the germline V gene.

The V gene is TRBV28, the J gene TRBJ1-2; tentative D call: TRBD1 (6 bases). Per the germline V gene, CDR1 is MDHEN and CDR2 is SYDVKM. The CDR3 runs 14 residues. V lost 3 bases to trimming and J lost 7 bases, with 15 bases between them. In nucleotides, the CDR3 is TGTGCCAGCAGTTTTAACAGGGCGAGGGTTGGCTACACCTTC. Translated: CASSFNRARVGYTF.